The 13 T cell receptor beta chains below all came from one sample that was sequenced in a study of identical twins. MiXCR, run by TCRdb on the 5' RACE reads, gives a single entry per CDR3 protein. The table includes around 490,000 distinct CDR3 sequences, approximately 15% detected once. This same sample was also taken into another study, of yellow fever vaccine responses in identical twins.

The sample consisted of CD4+ T cells sorted from blood. The receptors come from a woman in her late teens or twenties in good health.

In this sample, this clonotype turned up many times. The chain is built from TRBV24-1 and TRBJ2-1; TRBD2 aligns across 13 bases. V gave up 6 bases and J gave up 7 bases; unmatched junction bases: 8. The length of the CDR3 is 16 residues. The germline V gene encodes CDR1 KGHDR and CDR2 SFDVKD. Here the CDR3 DNA reads TGTGCCACCAGTACGCCGGGGACTAGCGGGACGAATGAGCAGTTCTTC. It specifies CATSTPGTSGTNEQFF.

This clonotype has more than one count but fewer than ten. V usage is TRBV29-1 and J usage is TRBJ2-7; weak D call: TRBD2 (5 bases). This CDR3 region has 13 residues. Germline CDR1 SQVTM, CDR2 ANQGSEA. Trimming removed 0 bases from V and 7 bases from J, with 13 bases in between. The CDR3 is CSVEDRQRGEQYF. The CDR3 region has the DNA TGCAGCGTTGAAGATCGGCAGAGAGGGGAGCAGTACTTC.

This clonotype was found many times. The chain couples TRBV5-1 to TRBJ2-3; TRBD2 aligns across 7 bases. Germline V lookup: CDR1 SGHRS, CDR2 YFSETQ. This CDR3 is 15 amino acids long. V was clipped by 0 bases and J by 3 bases; unmatched bases: 4. Here the CDR3 reads CASSLAHGGTDTQYF. In DNA, the CDR3 is TGCGCCAGCAGCTTGGCTCACGGGGGGACAGATACGCAGTATTTT.

The chain combines TRBV29-1 with TRBJ2-3, with unresolved D. CDR1 and CDR2 (germline): SQVTM, ANQGSEA. The CDR3 has 12 amino acids. CDR3 DNA: TGCGGAGCATCCGGGAGCACAGATACGCAGTATTTT. Its translation: CGASGSTDTQYF.

This clonotype has more than one count but fewer than ten. V is TRBV4-2 and J is TRBJ2-1; TRBD2 matches at 10 bases. CDR1 LGHNA and CDR2 YNFKEQ come from the germline V gene. This CDR3 contains 17 residues. V dropped 0 bases and J dropped 4; count of bases not matched to a gene: 6. As DNA, the CDR3 is TGTGCCAGCAGCCAAGAATCTAGCGGGGGCCTTTACAATGAGCAGTTCTTC. It is translated as CASSQESSGGLYNEQFF.

The table lists this clonotype with a few counts. V gene TRBV5-4 combines with J gene TRBJ2-5; no firm D call. The germline V and J ends were trimmed by 2 bases and 2 bases, with 13 bases remaining between them. The CDR3 runs to 15 residues. Germline CDR1 reads SGHNT; CDR2 reads YYREEE (reference sequence). Written as DNA, the CDR3 is TGTGCCAGCAGCTTAAAGTCTCACCCACAAGAGACCCAGTACTTC. As protein: CASSLKSHPQETQYF.

This clonotype showed up just a few times. The chain carries TRBV15 and TRBJ2-7; 7 positions agree with TRBD1. The CDR3 is made up of 14 amino acids. J gave up 2 bases and V 3 bases, and 4 bases lay outside the gene matches. Germline assignment: CDR1 LNHNV and CDR2 YYDKDF (reference sequence). The CDR3 spells CATSSDRATYEQYF. The DNA for the CDR3 is TGTGCCACCAGCAGCGACAGGGCTACCTACGAGCAGTACTTC.

This clonotype was seen a handful of times. The V and J genes are TRBV20-1 and TRBJ1-2; no clear D. The CDR3 is made up of 13 amino acids. Germline V gene lookup returns CDR1 DFQATT and CDR2 SNEGSKA (reference sequence). With 3 bases removed from V and 8 bases from J, the gap between germline ends came to 16 bases. CDR3 DNA sequence: TGCAGTGCTAGGAACCTCCAGGTGGGCGGCTACACCTTC. It specifies CSARNLQVGGYTF.

The chain joins TRBV5-6 to TRBJ1-2; D gene uncertain. This CDR3 has 11 amino acids. Germline values: CDR1 SGHDT, CDR2 YYEEEE. Between the trimmed V and J ends, which lost 4 bases and 8 bases, there was a span of 9 bases. The DNA for the CDR3 is TGTGCCAGCAGCACCCGTGGGGGCTACACCTTC. The encoded protein is CASSTRGGYTF.

The chain carries TRBV5-4 and TRBJ1-1; 7 bases are shared with TRBD1. This CDR3 has 15 amino acids. CDR1 and CDR2 (germline): SGHNT, YYREEE (reference sequence). The junction had 6 bases not matched to a gene; V was cut back by 4 bases and J by 0 bases. The CDR3 loop is CASSIGQVVNTEAFF. The CDR3, as DNA: TGTGCCAGCAGCATCGGACAGGTGGTGAACACTGAAGCTTTCTTT.

This clonotype was detected a few times. This chain joins TRBV30 and TRBJ2-1; D perhaps matches TRBD2 (6 bases). The germline V gene encodes CDR1 GTSNPN and CDR2 SVGIG (reference sequence). CDR3 size: 14 residues. V lost 2 bases and J 1 base, leaving 9 bases between the germline ends. DNA of the CDR3: TGTGCCTGGAGTCGCGGGATATCCTACAATGAGCAGTTCTTC. Amino acid sequence: CAWSRGISYNEQFF.

This clonotype was seen a few times. V gene TRBV20-1 combines with J gene TRBJ2-2; D call uncertain. Germline-derived CDR1 and CDR2 are DFQATT and SNEGSKA (reference sequence). This CDR3 has 17 residues. Trimming pared 0 bases from V and 1 base from J, leaving 15 bases between. CDR3 sequence reads: CSARDNPRPRNTGELFF. CDR3 coding DNA: TGCAGTGCTAGAGATAATCCCCGTCCAAGGAACACCGGGGAGCTGTTTTTT.

This sequence joins TRBV2 and TRBJ2-7, with D maybe TRBD2 (6 bases). CDR3 length: 14 amino acids. Trimming took off 5 bases at V and 3 bases at J, with 14 bases between the two ends. The germline CDR1 and CDR2 sequences are SNHLY and FYNNEI. Here the CDR3 DNA reads TGTGCCAGCAGTCAAAGGAGGGAACTCTACGAGCAGTACTTC. Its translation is CASSQRRELYEQYF.